Below are 23 T cell receptor beta chains sequenced from a single sample in a study of shared clonotypes between healthy human individuals. The data were produced by immunoSEQ multiplex PCR, yet TCRdb's version contains in-frame clones alone and is incomplete. The sample has some 1 million clones, roughly 80% seen once. Sequenced input: memory CD4+ T cells sorted from blood. Subset of the sample: CD45RA-negative fraction. These receptor sequences come from a man younger than 30 in good health.

The chain has TRBV5-1 and TRBJ2-2; 7 bases agree with TRBD1. CDR3 length: 16 residues. CDR1 is SGHRS, CDR2 YFSETQ, per germline. The V gene end was trimmed by 5 bases and the J gene end by 0 bases; junction bases not matched to a gene: 7. Here the CDR3 reads CASSQRTGTNTGELFF. The CDR3 DNA reads TGCGCCAGCAGTCAAAGGACAGGAACGAACACCGGGGAGCTGTTTTTT.

This chain uses TRBV11-2 with TRBJ2-3; TRBD2 aligns across 9 bases. V shed 3 bases and J 5 bases; nucleotides not matched to a gene: 3. This CDR3 contains 14 residues. Germline V gene lookup returns CDR1 SGHAT and CDR2 FQNNGV. CDR3 coding DNA: TGTGCCAGCAGCTTGCGGGGGGGCGGAGATACGCAGTATTTT. Translated: CASSLRGGGDTQYF.

V is TRBV30 and J is TRBJ1-2; D gene uncertain. This CDR3 is 14 amino acids long. Germline-derived CDR1 and CDR2 are GTSNPN and SVGIG (reference sequence). The V and J ends lost 0 bases and 0 bases respectively, with 8 bases between them. In DNA, the CDR3 is TGTGCCTGGAGTGTACCGTATCCTAACTATGGCTACACCTTC. Its translation: CAWSVPYPNYGYTF.

This clone turned up a few times. V is TRBV5-1 and J is TRBJ2-3, with TRBD2 identical over 14 bases. CDR3 length: 16 amino acids. Losses at the gene ends were 0 bases for V and 7 bases for J; bases not matched to a gene: 4. The germline V gene encodes CDR1 SGHRS and CDR2 YFSETQ. CDR3 DNA sequence: TGCGCCAGCAGCTTGGGACTAGCGGGGGGGCCTAATACGCAGTATTTT. It specifies CASSLGLAGGPNTQYF.

The J gene is TRBJ2-3, the V gene TRBV5-6; perhaps TRBD1 as D (5 bases). The V gene's germline CDR1 is SGHDT and CDR2 YYEEEE. This CDR3 has 13 residues. V was cut by 7 bases and J by 6 bases, with 15 bases left in between. The chain's CDR3 is CASSQGRSDTQYF. In DNA, the CDR3 is TGTGCCAGCTCGCAGGGCAGGTCTGATACGCAGTATTTT.

The CDR3 bases are TGTGCCAGCAGCTTAGTTATGGGAAACACCATATATTTT. As protein: CASSLVMGNTIYF. This rearrangement joins TRBV11-2 to TRBJ1-3; D is unresolved. The CDR3 has 13 amino acids. Per the germline V gene, CDR1 is SGHAT and CDR2 is FQNNGV. V lost 1 base to trimming and J lost 4 bases, with 5 bases between them.

On this clone: The junction departs from germline at one end; a sequencing error may be responsible. The rearrangement uses TRBV2 and TRBJ2-1, with TRBD2 matching over 9 bases. CDR1 is SNHLY and CDR2 is FYNNEI in the germline V gene. This CDR3 contains 14 residues. The DNA of the CDR3 is TGTGCCAGCAGTGAATCGTCAGCGGGGGGCCACAATATCTTC. This gives the protein CASSESSAGGHNIF.

The chain joins TRBV27 to TRBJ1-1; no clear D gene. CDR1 is MNHEY and CDR2 is SMNVEV in the germline V gene (reference sequence). The V end lost 3 bases, the J end lost 3 bases, and 8 bases lay between the germline ends. The CDR3 extends over 13 amino acids. CDR3 nucleotides: TGTGCCAGCAGTTTTTCACGGCACACTGAAGCTTTCTTT. Its translation: CASSFSRHTEAFF.

The chain carries TRBV2 and TRBJ2-7; D gene ambiguous. Germline values: CDR1 SNHLY, CDR2 FYNNEI. The CDR3 extends over 12 amino acids. V was cut by 7 bases and J by 3 bases, with 10 bases left in between. CDR3 region: CASKNVLYEQYF. Here the CDR3 DNA reads TGTGCCAGCAAAAACGTACTCTACGAGCAGTACTTC.

The chain employs TRBV4-1 and TRBJ2-3; D call uncertain. Trimming stripped 3 bases from V and 2 bases from J, with 12 bases between. CDR3 length: 15 residues. Germline lookup yields CDR1 MGHRA and CDR2 YSYEKL. The CDR3 reads CASSQGPFYTDTQYF. In DNA, the CDR3 is TGCGCCAGCAGCCAGGGTCCGTTTTACACAGATACGCAGTATTTT.

This clone was observed a handful of times. V usage is TRBV11-2 and J usage is TRBJ2-3; TRBD2 agrees at 7 bases. Germline assignment: CDR1 SGHAT and CDR2 FQNNGV. The J segment lost 15 bases and the V segment lost 0 bases, leaving 9 bases of the junction unmatched. There are 13 residues in the CDR3. CDR3 coding DNA: TGTGCCAGCAGCTTAGATCCAGCGGGAAGGGAATATTTT. Protein product: CASSLDPAGREYF. Looking up the rest from reference TRBV11-2 and TRBJ2-3 gives the full variable domain: EAGVAQSPRYKIIEKRQSVAFWCNPISGHATLYWYQQILGQGPKLLIQFQNNGVVDDSQLPKDRFSAERLKGVDSTLKIQPAKLEDSAVYLCASSLDPAGREYFGPGTRLTVL.

This chain links TRBV4-1 with TRBJ2-1; 7 nucleotides agree with TRBD1. Per germline, CDR1 MGHRA and CDR2 YSYEKL. V trimming: 1 base; J trimming: 6 bases; junction bases outside the gene matches: 9. The CDR3 has 16 amino acids. The CDR3 spells CASSQAGTEVGNEQFF. CDR3 nucleotides: TGCGCCAGCAGCCAAGCAGGGACAGAGGTTGGCAATGAGCAGTTCTTC.

The rearrangement uses TRBV5-6 and TRBJ1-2; D is possibly TRBD1 (6 bases). CDR1 is SGHDT, CDR2 YYEEEE, per germline. The CDR3 is 13 residues long. V shed 5 bases and J shed 6 bases, with 14 bases lying between them. The CDR3 spells CASSHSAGDGYTF. The CDR3 bases are TGTGCCAGCAGTCACTCGGCAGGGGATGGCTACACCTTC.

The chain carries TRBV5-1 and TRBJ2-2, with 7 bases that match TRBD1. V was pared by 7 bases and J by 1 base, with 10 bases of the junction left unmatched. Germline V gives CDR1 SGHRS, CDR2 YFSETQ. The CDR3 extends over 16 amino acids. CDR3 DNA: TGCGCCAGCGTCAGAGCCGGGACAGTGAACACCGGGGAGCTGTTTTTT. Amino acid sequence: CASVRAGTVNTGELFF.

The rearrangement links TRBV6-5 to TRBJ1-2; perhaps TRBD1 as D (5 bases). Deletions cut 7 bases from V and 5 bases from J, with 14 bases between. In germline, CDR1 is MNHEY, CDR2 SVGAGI. The CDR3 is made up of 13 amino acids. CDR3 in amino acids: CASKPGPQYGYTF. The CDR3 coding sequence is TGTGCCAGCAAACCGGGGCCCCAATATGGCTACACCTTC.

CDR3 sequence: CASSLVRGGYGYTF. For the CDR3, the DNA is TGTGCCAGCAGTTTAGTGAGAGGGGGCTATGGCTACACCTTC. The chain joins TRBV28 to TRBJ1-2; weak D call: TRBD1 (6 bases). CDR3 length: 14 residues. Germline values: CDR1 MDHEN, CDR2 SYDVKM. Between the trimmed V and J ends, which lost 2 bases and 4 bases, there was a span of 11 bases.

The chain combines TRBV11-2 with TRBJ2-7, with TRBD1 matching over 8 bases. CDR1 SGHAT and CDR2 FQNNGV come from the germline V gene. The CDR3 has 14 amino acids. V dropped 0 bases and J dropped 5; count of bases not matched to a gene: 3. This chain's CDR3 is CASSLDTGGNEQYF. DNA for the CDR3: TGTGCCAGCAGCTTAGATACAGGGGGGAACGAGCAGTACTTC.

The gene calls are TRBV5-6 and TRBJ2-3; 8 bases match TRBD1. After removal of 4 bases from V and 1 base from J, the junction contained 5 bases not matched to a gene. The CDR3 totals 15 residues. From germline, CDR1 is SGHDT and CDR2 YYEEEE. CDR3: CASSPDRGRTDTQYF. The CDR3 nucleotides are TGTGCCAGCAGCCCAGACAGGGGACGCACAGATACGCAGTATTTT. Full variable domain (remainder filled in from reference TRBV5-6 and TRBJ2-3): DAGVTQSPTHLIKTRGQQVTLRCSPKSGHDTVSWYQQALGQGPQFIFQYYEEEERQRGNFPDRFSGHQFPNYSSELNVNALLLGDSALYLCASSPDRGRTDTQYFGPGTRLTVL.

V is TRBV19 and J is TRBJ1-1; TRBD1 matches 10 bases. V was pared by 2 bases and J by 2 bases, with 8 bases of the junction left unmatched. Looked up from germline, CDR1 is LNHDA and CDR2 is SQIVND (reference sequence). The CDR3 extends over 17 amino acids. The DNA of the CDR3 is TGTGCCAGTAGTATAAGGACCGGGACAGGGGTTAACACTGAAGCTTTCTTT. This encodes CASSIRTGTGVNTEAFF.

As to this clone: Other DNA variants within this sample encode the same CDR3. The chain uses TRBV11-2 and TRBJ2-7, with D unresolved. The CDR3 runs to 11 residues. Germline V gene lookup returns CDR1 SGHAT and CDR2 FQNNGV. Trimming took off 5 bases at V and 3 bases at J, with 5 bases between the two ends. The CDR3 region has the DNA TGTGCCAGCAGCCGCAGCTACGAGCAGTACTTC. Translated, it gives CASSRSYEQYF.

This clone appeared a few times. This sequence joins TRBV28 and TRBJ1-1; D gene unclear. CDR1 is MDHEN, CDR2 SYDVKM, per germline. This CDR3 region has 14 residues. The V end lost 3 bases, the J end lost 3 bases, and 11 bases lay between the germline ends. DNA of the CDR3: TGTGCCAGCAGTTTCCCCGGGAAAGACACTGAAGCTTTCTTT. Translated, it gives CASSFPGKDTEAFF. Full variable domain (missing parts from reference TRBV28 and TRBJ1-1): DVKVTQSSRYLVKRTGEKVFLECVQDMDHENMFWYRQDPGLGLRLIYFSYDVKMKEKGDIPEGYSVSREKKERFSLILESASTNQTSMYLCASSFPGKDTEAFFGQGTRLTVV.

V usage is TRBV6-1 and J usage is TRBJ2-7, with D maybe TRBD1 (5 bases). V was pared by 2 bases and J by 2 bases, with 13 bases between. In germline, CDR1 is MNHNS, CDR2 SASEGT. This CDR3 is built from 15 residues. In DNA form, the CDR3 reads TGTGCCAGCAGTGAAAACCCAGGGTCGGCCTACGAGCAGTACTTC. It yields the protein CASSENPGSAYEQYF.

As to this clone: The sample carries other DNA sequences with the same CDR3. The chain couples TRBV5-1 to TRBJ2-7; D remains unclear. V dropped 0 bases and J dropped 0 bases, with 7 bases sitting between them. The CDR3 has 14 amino acids. Per germline, CDR1 SGHRS and CDR2 YFSETQ. The CDR3 DNA reads TGCGCCAGCAGCTTGGGCTCGTCCTCCTACGAGCAGTACTTC. This translates into CASSLGSSSYEQYF. Drawing the rest from reference TRBV5-1 and TRBJ2-7, the complete variable domain is KAGVTQTPRYLIKTRGQQVTLSCSPISGHRSVSWYQQTPGQGLQFLFEYFSETQRNKGNFPGRFSGRQFSNSRSEMNVSTLELGDSALYLCASSLGSSSYEQYFGPGTRLTVT.